The T cell receptor (beta chain) under discussion was sequenced for a study of tumor-infiltrating lymphocytes in primary liver carcinoma. Study-level information: Each of the growths was stage T1-T3 N0M0, extending roughly 4.2 to 11 cm across. Each of the samples returned roughly 3.5 to 8 million productive TCRbeta reads (a yield similar across tissue types).

Extraction of RNA together with DNA used about 17-31 mg of unsorted bulk tissue. Study conclusions and caveats: Whereas tumor region pairs overlapped more, tumor-adjacent and tumor-blood pairs overlapped less.

cDNA specific to TCR beta was made from around 470 ng of total RNA, with a constant-region primer employed for priming. It was through three nested multiplex PCR rounds of slightly modified ARM-PCR that TCR beta libraries arose. Amplification in the first two PCR rounds was performed using TRBV1-TRBV30 forward primers and a C-beta reverse primer for around 9 cycles each. TCRdb passed the multiplex PCR reads through MiXCR, listing each CDR3 protein once. This sample carries around 78,000 distinct CDR3 sequences, over 55% of them seen once, and the ten largest clones take about an eighth. This clonotype is a singleton in its sample. Antigen unknown. Because it lacks the conserved phenylalanine or tryptophan at the end, this CDR3 is likely a read error. The germline V gene encodes CDR1 SGHKS and CDR2 YYEKEE (reference sequence). There are 17 residues in the CDR3.

The genes are TRBV5-5 and TRBJ2-1; D gene uncertain. The sequenced sample was liver tumor tissue from sampling region 4. Subset reported: tumor region T4, right-lateral pole. The sequence was obtained from a woman aged 60-75 years with primary liver carcinoma and hepatitis B virus infection. CDR3 sequence (DNA): TGTGCTAGCAGCTCCCTACTACGATCGGGTTATATGTATGAGCAGTTCCTC. Translating it yields CASSSLLRSGYMYEQFL.